Listed here are 24 T cell receptor beta chains from one sample, sequenced in a study of T cells in Graves' hyperthyroidism and ophthalmopathy. RNA transcripts served as the template for amplifying TCR beta CDR3 regions. Using the HTBI primer set, a first-round RT-PCR was run on the TCR CDR3. A single record per CDR3 protein comes from TCRdb applying MiXCR to the multiplex PCR reads. The data show about 560,000 distinct CDR3 sequences, with 16% seen just once and 15% to 20% held by the top ten. Specimen: blood. The receptors shown here come from a woman under 30 with Graves' hyperthyroidism.

The V and J genes are TRBV20-1 and TRBJ2-7, with D perhaps TRBD2 (6 bases). This CDR3 spans 15 amino acids. Germline-derived CDR1 and CDR2 are DFQATT and SNEGSKA (reference sequence). The CDR3 is CSVEDLSGLYYEQYF. The CDR3 region has the DNA TGCAGCGTTGAAGATCTCTCGGGACTTTACTACGAGCAGTACTTC.

This clonotype was observed a few times. This chain uses TRBV10-1 with TRBJ2-1, with D perhaps matching TRBD2 (5 bases). Germline CDR1 and CDR2: WNHNN and SYGVQD (reference sequence). CDR3 size: 14 residues. The germline V and J ends were trimmed by 3 bases and 10 bases, with 16 bases remaining between them. Here the CDR3 DNA reads TGCGCCAGCAGTGAAGTTGGCGTTCGCGGGGAGCAGTTCTTC. Translating it yields CASSEVGVRGEQFF.

The chain recombines TRBV5-1 with TRBJ1-2; tentatively, D is TRBD1 (5 bases). From germline, CDR1 is SGHRS and CDR2 YFSETQ. V gave up 2 bases and J gave up 10 bases, with 21 bases separating them. The CDR3 extends over 15 amino acids. As DNA, the CDR3 is TGCGCCAGCAGCTTCGACAGCCTGGCGGGGAGTGTCTACACCTTC. Translation: CASSFDSLAGSVYTF.

This chain uses TRBV7-8 with TRBJ1-1; 7 bases align to TRBD1. Germline V gives CDR1 SGHVS, CDR2 FQNEAQ. The CDR3 totals 14 residues. Trimming took 5 bases from V and 4 from J; bases not matched to a gene: 7. The CDR3 nucleotides are TGTGCCAGCAGCCTAGACAGGGAGAGCACTGAAGCTTTCTTT. Protein product: CASSLDRESTEAFF. Full variable domain (rest looked up from reference TRBV7-8 and TRBJ1-1): GAGVSQSPRYKVAKRGQDVALRCDPISGHVSLFWYQQALGQGPEFLTYFQNEAQLDKSGLPSDRFFAERPEGSVSTLKIQRTQQEDSAVYLCASSLDRESTEAFFGQGTRLTVV.

About this clonotype itself: Possible read error: a much larger clone is one base away. V is TRBV27 and J is TRBJ2-7; 9 bases are a match to TRBD1. Germline CDR1 is MNHEY and CDR2 is SMNVEV (reference sequence). This CDR3 has 15 residues. CDR3 sequence reads: CASSRQGGLSYEQDF. As DNA, the CDR3 is TGTGCCAGCAGCCGACAGGGGGGACTCTCCTACGAGCAGGACTTC.

This clonotype was detected a few times. V gene TRBV9 combines with J gene TRBJ2-7; possible D gene TRBD2, 6 bases. Trimming removed 0 bases from V and 2 bases from J, with 12 bases in between. Germline V gene data show CDR1 as SGDLS and CDR2 as YYNGEE. The CDR3 spans 15 residues. For the CDR3, the DNA is TGTGCCAGCAGCGTAGCTAGCGACCTTGCCTACGAGCAGTACTTC. Translating gives CASSVASDLAYEQYF.

In its sample, this clonotype was seen many times. This chain links TRBV19 with TRBJ1-2, with a possible D match to TRBD1 (5 bases). V lost 6 bases and J 6 bases, leaving 11 bases between the germline ends. This CDR3 has 12 amino acids. The germline CDR1 and CDR2 sequences are LNHDA and SQIVND (reference sequence). CDR3 protein: CASSRGGNGYTF. DNA for the CDR3: TGTGCCAGTAGCCGCGGGGGGAATGGCTACACCTTC. Filled out from reference TRBV19 and TRBJ1-2, the complete variable domain reads DGGITQSPKYLFRKEGQNVTLSCEQNLNHDAMYWYRQDPGQGLRLIYYSQIVNDFQKGDIAEGYSVSREKKESFPLTVTSAQKNPTAFYLCASSRGGNGYTFGSGTRLTVV.

The table lists this clonotype with a few counts. The chain has TRBV5-6 and TRBJ2-1, with 11 bases fitting TRBD2. The V and J ends lost 4 bases and 0 bases, in that order; junction bases with no gene match: 12. This CDR3 has 19 amino acids. CDR1 is SGHDT, CDR2 YYEEEE, per germline. CDR3 DNA: TGTGCCAGCAGCCACCTATCCCTACTAGCGGGAGTCTCCTACAATGAGCAGTTCTTC. Protein product: CASSHLSLLAGVSYNEQFF.

CDR3 in DNA: TGTGCCAGCAGTGCGGGACAGGGCCGGGGCGAGACCCAGTACTTC. This codes for CASSAGQGRGETQYF. The V and J genes are TRBV2 and TRBJ2-5, with 9 nucleotides matching TRBD1. Looked up from germline, CDR1 is SNHLY and CDR2 is FYNNEI. CDR3 size: 15 residues. Trimming removed 4 bases from V and 5 bases from J; junction bases left unmatched: 8.

Many counts were recorded for this clonotype. The chain uses TRBV11-3 and TRBJ2-3, with 12 nucleotides matching TRBD2. This CDR3 spans 16 amino acids. V lost 5 bases to trimming and J lost 2 bases; unmatched junction nucleotides: 5. In germline, CDR1 is SGHNT, CDR2 YENEEA. This chain's CDR3 is CASSIRLAGVTDTQYF. The CDR3 region has the DNA TGTGCCAGCAGCATCAGACTAGCGGGGGTCACAGATACGCAGTATTTT.

This clonotype was detected only a few times. The rearrangement links TRBV14 to TRBJ1-2; 8 positions match TRBD1. With 5 bases clipped from V and 4 bases from J, the junction kept 9 bases outside the gene matches. Germline CDR1 reads SGHDN; CDR2 reads FVKESK. The CDR3 is 15 amino acids. CDR3 nucleotides: TGTGCCAGCAGCTGGACAGGGCGACCCTCCTATGGCTACACCTTC. Amino acid sequence: CASSWTGRPSYGYTF.

The chain employs TRBV6-2 or TRBV6-3 and TRBJ1-1, with 10 nucleotides matching TRBD1. The CDR3 is 11 amino acids. Per the germline V gene, CDR1 is MNHEY and CDR2 is SVGEGT. The V segment lost 7 bases and the J segment 11 bases; nucleotides outside the gene matches: 4. The CDR3 DNA follows: TGTGCCAGCAACCTGGACAGGGGGGCTTTCTTT. Translated: CASNLDRGAFF.

At least ten counts were recorded for this clonotype. The chain combines TRBV6-2 or TRBV6-3 with TRBJ1-2; no definite D call. Trimming cost V 7 bases and J 2 bases, with 8 bases left between them. The CDR3 has 12 residues. Germline lookup yields CDR1 MNHEY and CDR2 SVGEGT. CDR3 DNA sequence: TGTGCCAGCATGAACGCGAACTATGGCTACACCTTC. Protein sequence: CASMNANYGYTF.

The chain recombines TRBV19 with TRBJ2-3; 7 bases map to TRBD2. The CDR3 consists of 15 residues. Germline CDR1 reads LNHDA; CDR2 reads SQIVND (reference sequence). J lost 5 bases, V lost 2 bases, and 7 bases had no gene match. The CDR3, as DNA: TGTGCCAGTAGTATACTAGCGGTTCGGGGAGATACGCAGTATTTT. Amino acids: CASSILAVRGDTQYF.

This clonotype was seen only a few times. In nucleotides, the CDR3 is TGCAGCTCCGCAGGGGGGACAGGGGTCGAGACCCAGTACTTC. Its protein product is CSSAGGTGVETQYF. V and J are TRBV29-1 and TRBJ2-5, with 10 bases aligning to TRBD1. This CDR3 contains 14 residues. The germline gives CDR1 SQVTM, CDR2 ANQGSEA. The V gene end was trimmed by 8 bases and the J gene end by 5 bases; junction bases not matched to a gene: 11.

This clonotype came up many times. This chain joins TRBV2 and TRBJ2-7; TRBD2 might be the D (6 bases). The CDR3 runs to 14 residues. Germline V gene sequence: CDR1 SNHLY, CDR2 FYNNEI. The ends were cut back, 8 bases at V and 0 bases at J, with 14 bases in the middle. The CDR3 DNA follows: TGTGCCAGCCAACTAGCTCCGAGCTCCTACGAGCAGTACTTC. Translating gives CASQLAPSSYEQYF.

This clonotype was found a few times. The gene calls are TRBV5-5 and TRBJ2-7, with a tentative D call TRBD2 (5 bases). The germline V and J ends were trimmed by 2 bases and 4 bases, with 13 bases remaining between them. Germline lookup yields CDR1 SGHKS and CDR2 YYEKEE (reference sequence). The CDR3 has 14 amino acids. CDR3 in DNA: TGTGCCAGCAGCTTCATAGCGCTCACTTACGAGCAGTACTTC. This translates into CASSFIALTYEQYF.

This clonotype was recorded at least ten times. The chain recombines TRBV11-2 with TRBJ2-7; perhaps TRBD2 as D (6 bases). The CDR3 covers 14 residues. V gave up 0 bases and J gave up 2 bases, with 8 bases separating them. Germline loops: CDR1 SGHAT, CDR2 FQNNGV. The chain's CDR3 is CASSLERDPYEQYF. CDR3 DNA sequence: TGTGCCAGCAGCTTAGAGCGGGACCCCTACGAGCAGTACTTC.

This clonotype was seen only a few times. The rearrangement uses TRBV12-3 or TRBV12-4 and TRBJ2-2, with 8 bases that match TRBD1. The junction had 12 bases not matched to a gene; V was cut back by 5 bases and J by 7 bases. There are 16 residues in the CDR3. The CDR3 here is CASSRRPQGAGGELFF. Here the CDR3 DNA reads TGTGCCAGCAGTCGCCGCCCTCAGGGGGCGGGCGGGGAGCTGTTTTTT.

This clonotype was recorded at least ten times. This chain links TRBV19 with TRBJ1-2, with D possibly TRBD1 on 6 matching bases. CDR3 length: 16 amino acids. Germline V gene lookup returns CDR1 LNHDA and CDR2 SQIVND (reference sequence). Trimming cost V 6 bases and J 5 bases, with 22 bases left between them. The CDR3 protein is CASSDLTGRARYGYTF. The CDR3 nucleotides are TGTGCCAGTAGCGACCTCACAGGGAGGGCTAGATATGGCTACACCTTC.

The chain links TRBV2 to TRBJ2-7; D possibly corresponds to TRBD1 (6 bases). CDR3 length: 16 amino acids. Germline V gives CDR1 SNHLY, CDR2 FYNNEI. V lost 6 bases to trimming and J lost 1 base, with 19 bases between them. The CDR3 DNA sequence: TGTGCCAGCAGCTCCAACCGGGACACTACTTCCTACGAGCAGTACTTC. Its translation: CASSSNRDTTSYEQYF.

This clonotype was seen a few times. V is TRBV6-1 and J is TRBJ2-7, with 8 bases fitting TRBD1. With V trimmed by 6 bases and J by 0 bases, 4 bases remained unmatched. Germline CDR1 MNHNS, CDR2 SASEGT. The CDR3 spans 14 residues. Here the CDR3 reads CASRRDRNSYEQYF. CDR3 DNA: TGTGCCAGCAGGAGGGACAGGAACTCCTACGAGCAGTACTTC.

This clonotype was counted many times. This rearrangement joins TRBV20-1 to TRBJ2-3, with TRBD1 identical over 7 bases. This CDR3 has 14 amino acids. Unmatched junction bases numbered 3, after V lost 1 base and J lost 2 bases. The germline V gene encodes CDR1 DFQATT and CDR2 SNEGSKA (reference sequence). The CDR3 nucleotides read TGCAGTGCTAGAGTGACAGGGCCCACAGATACGCAGTATTTT. Its translation is CSARVTGPTDTQYF.

The chain recombines TRBV7-8 with TRBJ2-3; 14 positions match TRBD2. The CDR3 extends over 17 amino acids. CDR1 is SGHVS and CDR2 is FQNEAQ in the germline V gene. V was pared by 5 bases and J by 4 bases, with 8 bases of the junction left unmatched. The DNA for the CDR3 is TGTGCCAGCAGCGCCAGGACTAGCGGGGGGTACGCAGATACGCAGTATTTT. Its protein product is CASSARTSGGYADTQYF. Filled out from reference TRBV7-8 and TRBJ2-3, the complete variable domain reads GAGVSQSPRYKVAKRGQDVALRCDPISGHVSLFWYQQALGQGPEFLTYFQNEAQLDKSGLPSDRFFAERPEGSVSTLKIQRTQQEDSAVYLCASSARTSGGYADTQYFGPGTRLTVL.